This TCR beta chain was recorded in a study of cytomegalovirus exposure and HLA in healthy donors. This clone was observed a single time. PCR amplification relied on 60 Vbeta primers (plus 13 Jbeta primers). Libraries were prepared by immunoSEQ multiplex PCR; TCRdb keeps only in-frame clonotypes and omits some of them. This sample yields 160,000 or so clones, of which 78% are seen a single time; more than 1.4% belongs to the top ten. V lost 3 bases to trimming and J lost 5 bases; unmatched junction nucleotides: 6. The CDR3 consists of 16 residues. CDR1 is KGHSH, CDR2 LQKENI, per germline. This sequence was found in a male donor in good health and CMV-seronegative. The gene calls are TRBV18 and TRBJ2-1; 11 bases are a match to TRBD2. Input material: PBMCs. In DNA, the CDR3 is TGTGCCAGCTCACCCCCCGGGACTAGCGGAAACAATGAGCAGTTCTTC. It specifies CASSPPGTSGNNEQFF.